Presented here are 5 T cell receptor beta chains from one specimen sequenced in a study of OX40 agonist ivuxolimab in advanced cancers. TCRdb keeps only in-frame clones here, not all; method: immunoSEQ multiplex PCR. The repertoire holds about 67,000 clones, with roughly 85% as singletons. The starting material was CD4+ or CD8+ T cells sorted from blood, obtained in a trial of the OX40 agonist ivuxolimab. All receptors come from an adult with an advanced solid tumor such as melanoma, head and neck, liver or kidney cancer.

This chain links TRBV2 with TRBJ1-4, with a weak D call TRBD1 (6 bases). Germline V lookup: CDR1 SNHLY, CDR2 FYNNEI. The CDR3 sequence is 13 residues long. The V and J ends lost 6 bases and 8 bases respectively, with 13 bases between them. The CDR3 here is CASRRTEREKLFF. In DNA form, the CDR3 reads TGTGCCAGCAGGCGGACAGAGCGCGAAAAACTGTTTTTT.

The rearrangement links TRBV29-1 to TRBJ2-2; 7 positions match TRBD1. Germline V gene lookup returns CDR1 SQVTM and CDR2 ANQGSEA. CDR3 size: 13 residues. V trimming: 7 bases; J trimming: 2 bases; junction bases outside the gene matches: 4. CDR3 nucleotides: TGCAGCGGGGGACAGAGAAACACCGGGGAGCTGTTTTTT. This sequence encodes CSGGQRNTGELFF.

The gene calls are TRBV12-5 and TRBJ2-5; 11 positions agree with TRBD2. CDR1 is LGHNT and CDR2 is FRNRAP in the germline V gene. V lost 5 bases to trimming and J lost 1 base; unmatched junction nucleotides: 6. This CDR3 contains 16 residues. CDR3: CASGPGTSGTQETQYF. DNA for the CDR3: TGTGCTAGTGGTCCCGGGACTAGCGGCACCCAAGAGACCCAGTACTTC.

The genes are TRBV9 and TRBJ2-5, with a tentative D call TRBD2 (6 bases). The V and J ends lost 4 bases and 1 base respectively, with 11 bases between them. Germline loops: CDR1 SGDLS, CDR2 YYNGEE. This CDR3 comprises 14 residues. The CDR3 loop is CASSSRDFQETQYF. The CDR3 DNA is TGTGCCAGCAGCTCCCGGGACTTCCAAGAGACCCAGTACTTC.

Worth noting for this clone: A read error may account for a junction end that differs from germline. The J gene is TRBJ1-5, the V gene TRBV5-5; D may be TRBD1 (6 bases). Per germline, CDR1 SGHKS and CDR2 YYEKEE (reference sequence). The CDR3 totals 16 residues. CDR3 region: CASSLDSPSNYQPQHF. For the CDR3, the DNA is TGTGCCAGCAGTTTGGACAGCCCCTCAAATTATCAGCCCCAGCATTTT. The variable domain in full, with the rest retrieved from reference TRBV5-5 and TRBJ1-5, is DAGVTQSPTHLIKTRGQQVTLRCSPISGHKSVSWYQQVLGQGPQFIFQYYEKEERGRGNFPDRFSARQFPNYSSELNVNALLLGDSALYLCASSLDSPSNYQPQHFGDGTRLSIL.